This entry lists 5 T cell receptor beta chains sequenced from one sample in a study of T cell changes during pregnancy in multiple sclerosis (dated by TCRdb to the late 2010s). Libraries came from the immunoSEQ multiplex PCR assay. TCRdb limited this immuneACCESS table to in-frame rearrangements with V and J called. A share of clones is missing; checked studies link under half to unresolved V genes, and the rest is unexplained. The sample records around 130,000 clones, 90% to 98% of which are singletons. The top ten constitute about 0.45% of the sample. The starting material was peripheral blood, obtained after pregnancy. The receptors shown here come from a female donor with multiple sclerosis, enrolled in a pregnancy study.

The CDR3, as DNA: TGTGCCAGCAGAAAAACTCAGGTCCCACAGACTGAAGCTTTCTTT. Its translation is CASRKTQVPQTEAFF. The rearrangement joins TRBV6-5 to TRBJ1-1; D remains unclear. The CDR3 is 15 amino acids. Looked up from germline, CDR1 is MNHEY and CDR2 is SVGAGI. The V end lost 6 bases, the J end lost 5 bases, and 19 bases lay between the germline ends.

The chain links TRBV9 to TRBJ2-7, with a tentative D call TRBD1 (6 bases). CDR1 is SGDLS and CDR2 is YYNGEE in the germline V gene. V was trimmed by 4 bases and J by 2 bases, leaving 16 bases between them. CDR3 length: 15 amino acids. The CDR3 spells CASSPRTASPYEQYF. The CDR3 nucleotides read TGTGCCAGCAGCCCCCGGACAGCGTCACCCTACGAGCAGTACTTC. The full variable domain, with the rest looked up from reference TRBV9 and TRBJ2-7, is DSGVTQTPKHLITATGQRVTLRCSPRSGDLSVYWYQQSLDQGLQFLIQYYNGEERAKGNILERFSAQQFPDLHSELNLSSLELGDSALYFCASSPRTASPYEQYFGPGTRLTVT.

This clone was detected once. The chain couples TRBV7-9 to TRBJ2-2; D call uncertain. Germline assignment: CDR1 SEHNR and CDR2 FQNEAQ (reference sequence). This CDR3 comprises 15 residues. V lost 2 bases and J lost 0, with 7 bases in between. The CDR3 sequence is CASSLFRTNTGELFF. The CDR3 nucleotides read TGTGCCAGCAGCTTATTTCGTACGAACACCGGGGAGCTGTTTTTT.

The chain carries TRBV19 and TRBJ2-1, with 8 nucleotides matching TRBD2. This CDR3 has 14 residues. The J segment lost 2 bases and the V segment lost 6 bases, leaving 3 bases of the junction unmatched. Germline loops: CDR1 LNHDA, CDR2 SQIVND (reference sequence). The CDR3, as DNA: TGTGCCAGTAGCAGGACTAGCCCCTACAATGAGCAGTTCTTC. Encoded protein: CASSRTSPYNEQFF. Using reference TRBV19 and TRBJ2-1 for the parts outside the CDR3, the full variable domain is DGGITQSPKYLFRKEGQNVTLSCEQNLNHDAMYWYRQDPGQGLRLIYYSQIVNDFQKGDIAEGYSVSREKKESFPLTVTSAQKNPTAFYLCASSRTSPYNEQFFGPGTRLTVL.

The V call is TRBV19, the J call TRBJ2-1, with 10 bases matching TRBD2. This CDR3 is 15 amino acids long. J gave up 4 bases and V 7 bases, and 7 bases lay outside the gene matches. Germline-derived CDR1 and CDR2 are LNHDA and SQIVND (reference sequence). The CDR3 sequence is CASTERTSGYNEQFF. The CDR3 bases are TGTGCCAGTACCGAAAGGACTAGCGGTTACAATGAGCAGTTCTTC.